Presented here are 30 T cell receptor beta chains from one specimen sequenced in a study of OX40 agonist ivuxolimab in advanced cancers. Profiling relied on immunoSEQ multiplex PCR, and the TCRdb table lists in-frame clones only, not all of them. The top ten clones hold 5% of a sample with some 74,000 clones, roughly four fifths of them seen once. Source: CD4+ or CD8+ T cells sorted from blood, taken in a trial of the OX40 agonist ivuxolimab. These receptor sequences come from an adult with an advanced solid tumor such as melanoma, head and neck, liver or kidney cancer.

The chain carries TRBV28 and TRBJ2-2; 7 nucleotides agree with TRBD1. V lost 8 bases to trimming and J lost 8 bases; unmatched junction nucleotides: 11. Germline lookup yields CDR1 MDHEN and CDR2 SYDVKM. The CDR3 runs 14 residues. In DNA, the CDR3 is TGTGCCAGCGGACGGGACAGCTCCCCGGGGGAGCTGTTTTTT. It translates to CASGRDSSPGELFF.

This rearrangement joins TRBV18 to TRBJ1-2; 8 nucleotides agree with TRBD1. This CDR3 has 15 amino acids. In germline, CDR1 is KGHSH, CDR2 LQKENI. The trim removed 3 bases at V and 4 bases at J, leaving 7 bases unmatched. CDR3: CASSPLQQGGYGYTF. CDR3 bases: TGTGCCAGCTCACCGCTCCAACAGGGGGGCTATGGCTACACCTTC. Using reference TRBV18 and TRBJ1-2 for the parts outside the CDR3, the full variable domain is NAGVMQNPRHLVRRRGQEARLRCSPMKGHSHVYWYRQLPEEGLKFMVYLQKENIIDESGMPKERFSAEFPKEGPSILRIQQVVRGDSAAYFCASSPLQQGGYGYTFGSGTRLTVV.

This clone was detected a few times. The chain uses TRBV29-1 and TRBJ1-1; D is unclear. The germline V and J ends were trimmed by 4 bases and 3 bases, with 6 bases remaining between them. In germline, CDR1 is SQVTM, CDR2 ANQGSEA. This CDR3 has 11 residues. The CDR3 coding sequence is TGCAGCGTTGTACAGTACACTGAAGCTTTCTTT. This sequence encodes CSVVQYTEAFF.

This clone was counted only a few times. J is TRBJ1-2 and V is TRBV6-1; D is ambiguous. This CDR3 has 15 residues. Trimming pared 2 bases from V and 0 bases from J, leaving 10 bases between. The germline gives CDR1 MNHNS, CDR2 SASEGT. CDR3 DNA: TGTGCCAGCAGTGAATTTGGGAGTACTAACTATGGCTACACCTTC. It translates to CASSEFGSTNYGYTF.

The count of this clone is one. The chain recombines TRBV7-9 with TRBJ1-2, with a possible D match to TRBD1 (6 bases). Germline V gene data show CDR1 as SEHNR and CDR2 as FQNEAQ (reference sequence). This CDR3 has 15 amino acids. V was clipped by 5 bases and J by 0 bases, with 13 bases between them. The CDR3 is CASSLTGSANYGYTF. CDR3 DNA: TGTGCCAGCAGCCTCACAGGGTCGGCTAACTATGGCTACACCTTC.

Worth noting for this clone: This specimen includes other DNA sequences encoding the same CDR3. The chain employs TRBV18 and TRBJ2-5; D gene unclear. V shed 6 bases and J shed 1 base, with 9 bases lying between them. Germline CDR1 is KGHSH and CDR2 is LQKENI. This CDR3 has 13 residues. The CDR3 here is CASSPPGQETQYF. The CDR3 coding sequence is TGTGCCAGCTCCCCGCCCGGCCAAGAGACCCAGTACTTC.

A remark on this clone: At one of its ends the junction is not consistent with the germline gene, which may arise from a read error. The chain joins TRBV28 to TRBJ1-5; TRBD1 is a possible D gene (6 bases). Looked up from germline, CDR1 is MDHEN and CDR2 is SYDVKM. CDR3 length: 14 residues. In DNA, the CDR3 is TGTGCCAGCAGTTATGAACAGGGATATCAGCTCCAGCATTTT. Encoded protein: CASSYEQGYQLQHF.

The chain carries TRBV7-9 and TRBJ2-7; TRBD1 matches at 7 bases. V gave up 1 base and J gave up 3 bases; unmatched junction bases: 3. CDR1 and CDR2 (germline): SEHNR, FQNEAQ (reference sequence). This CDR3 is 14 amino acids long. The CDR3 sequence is CASSLGQGLYEQYF. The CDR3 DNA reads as TGTGCCAGCAGCTTAGGACAGGGCCTCTACGAGCAGTACTTC.

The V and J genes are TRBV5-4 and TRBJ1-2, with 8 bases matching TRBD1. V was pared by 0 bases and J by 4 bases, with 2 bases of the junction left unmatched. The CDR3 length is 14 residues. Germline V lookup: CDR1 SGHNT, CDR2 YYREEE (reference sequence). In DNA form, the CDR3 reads TGTGCCAGCAGCTTGGCACAGGGGGGCTATGGCTACACCTTC. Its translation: CASSLAQGGYGYTF.

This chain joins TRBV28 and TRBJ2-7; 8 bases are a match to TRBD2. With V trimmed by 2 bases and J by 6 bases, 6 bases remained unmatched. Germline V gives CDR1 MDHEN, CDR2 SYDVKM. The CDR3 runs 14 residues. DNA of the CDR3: TGTGCCAGCAGTTTAGCGGGGGGCCGGGTCGAGCAGTACTTC. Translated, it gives CASSLAGGRVEQYF.

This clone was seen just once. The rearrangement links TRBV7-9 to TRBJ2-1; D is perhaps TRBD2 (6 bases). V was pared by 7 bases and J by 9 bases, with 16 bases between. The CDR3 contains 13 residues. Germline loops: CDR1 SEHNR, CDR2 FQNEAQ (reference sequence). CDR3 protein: CASTWEDGIEQFF. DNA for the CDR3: TGTGCCAGCACGTGGGAGGATGGTATTGAGCAGTTCTTC.

CDR3 coding DNA: TGCGCCAGCAGCCCCCAGGGACTAGCGGGGCAAGAGACCCAGTACTTC. Amino acid sequence: CASSPQGLAGQETQYF. The chain recombines TRBV5-1 with TRBJ2-5; the match to TRBD2 covers 13 bases. The CDR3 loop spans 16 amino acids. Germline CDR1 SGHRS, CDR2 YFSETQ. The junction had 5 bases not matched to a gene; V was cut back by 4 bases and J by 2 bases.

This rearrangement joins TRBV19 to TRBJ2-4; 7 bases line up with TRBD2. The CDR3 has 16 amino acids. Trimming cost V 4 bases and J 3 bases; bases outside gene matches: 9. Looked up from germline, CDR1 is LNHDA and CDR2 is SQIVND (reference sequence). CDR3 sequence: CASSTYGEGGKNIQYF. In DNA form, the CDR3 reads TGTGCCAGTAGTACCTACGGGGAGGGCGGCAAAAACATTCAGTACTTC. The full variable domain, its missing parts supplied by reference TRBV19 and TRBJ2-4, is DGGITQSPKYLFRKEGQNVTLSCEQNLNHDAMYWYRQDPGQGLRLIYYSQIVNDFQKGDIAEGYSVSREKKESFPLTVTSAQKNPTAFYLCASSTYGEGGKNIQYFGAGTRLSVL.

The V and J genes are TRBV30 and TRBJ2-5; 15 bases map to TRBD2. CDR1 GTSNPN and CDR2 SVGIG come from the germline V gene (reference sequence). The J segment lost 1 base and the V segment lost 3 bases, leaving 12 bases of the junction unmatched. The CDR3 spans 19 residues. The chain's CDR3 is CAWRNPGLAGGASQETQYF. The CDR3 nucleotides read TGTGCCTGGAGAAACCCGGGACTAGCGGGGGGCGCGAGCCAAGAGACCCAGTACTTC.

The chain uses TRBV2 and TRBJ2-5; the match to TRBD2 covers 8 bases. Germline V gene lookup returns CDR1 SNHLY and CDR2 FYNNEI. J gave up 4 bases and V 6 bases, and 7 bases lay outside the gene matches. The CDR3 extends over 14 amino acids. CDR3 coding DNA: TGTGCCAGCAGGTTAGCGGGATTATCAGAGACCCAGTACTTC. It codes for CASRLAGLSETQYF.

The CDR3 nucleotides read TGTGCCAGCAGCTTAGGACTCCACCACGAGCAGTACTTC. It translates to CASSLGLHHEQYF. V and J are TRBV7-7 and TRBJ2-7; D unclear. The CDR3 spans 13 residues. CDR1 is SSHAT and CDR2 is FNYEAQ in the germline V gene (reference sequence). Trimming left V 1 base short and J 5 bases short, with 9 bases between.

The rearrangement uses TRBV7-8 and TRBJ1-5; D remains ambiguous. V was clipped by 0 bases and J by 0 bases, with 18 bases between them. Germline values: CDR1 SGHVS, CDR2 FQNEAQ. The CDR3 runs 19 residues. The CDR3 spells CASSLARVPRLSSNQPQHF. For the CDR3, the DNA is TGTGCCAGCAGCTTAGCGCGCGTCCCCAGGTTAAGTAGCAATCAGCCCCAGCATTTT. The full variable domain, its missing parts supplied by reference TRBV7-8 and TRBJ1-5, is GAGVSQSPRYKVAKRGQDVALRCDPISGHVSLFWYQQALGQGPEFLTYFQNEAQLDKSGLPSDRFFAERPEGSVSTLKIQRTQQEDSAVYLCASSLARVPRLSSNQPQHFGDGTRLSIL.

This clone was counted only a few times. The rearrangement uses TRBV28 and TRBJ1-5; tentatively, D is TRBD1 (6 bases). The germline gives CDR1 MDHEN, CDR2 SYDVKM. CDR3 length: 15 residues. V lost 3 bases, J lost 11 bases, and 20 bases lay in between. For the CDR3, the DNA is TGTGCCAGCAGTTTGGGCCAGTTCAATCAGGGGACCCAGCATTTT. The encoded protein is CASSLGQFNQGTQHF.

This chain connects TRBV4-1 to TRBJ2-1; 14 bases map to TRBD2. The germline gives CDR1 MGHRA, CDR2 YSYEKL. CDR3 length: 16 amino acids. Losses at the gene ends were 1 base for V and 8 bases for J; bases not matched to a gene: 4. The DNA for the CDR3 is TGCGCCAGCAGCCAAGGACTAGCGGGAGGGCTGGATGAGCAGTTCTTC. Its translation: CASSQGLAGGLDEQFF.

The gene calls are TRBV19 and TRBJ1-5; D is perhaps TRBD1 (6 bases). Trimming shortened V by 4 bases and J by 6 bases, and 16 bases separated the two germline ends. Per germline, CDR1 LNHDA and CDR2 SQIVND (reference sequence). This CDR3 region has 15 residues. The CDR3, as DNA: TGTGCCAGTAGTACCCAGGGGCCCCGCGGTCAGCCCCAGCATTTT. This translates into CASSTQGPRGQPQHF.

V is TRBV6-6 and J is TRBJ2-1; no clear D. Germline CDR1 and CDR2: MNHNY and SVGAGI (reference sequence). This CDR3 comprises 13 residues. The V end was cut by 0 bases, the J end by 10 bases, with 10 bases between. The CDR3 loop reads CASSYSFTEEQFF. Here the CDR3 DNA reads TGTGCCAGCAGTTACTCGTTCACGGAAGAGCAGTTCTTC.

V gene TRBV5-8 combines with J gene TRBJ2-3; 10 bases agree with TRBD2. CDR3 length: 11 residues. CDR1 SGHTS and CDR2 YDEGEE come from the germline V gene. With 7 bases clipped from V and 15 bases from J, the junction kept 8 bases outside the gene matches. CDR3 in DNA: TGTGCCAGCCGTGCGGGACTAGCGAGATATTTT. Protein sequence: CASRAGLARYF.

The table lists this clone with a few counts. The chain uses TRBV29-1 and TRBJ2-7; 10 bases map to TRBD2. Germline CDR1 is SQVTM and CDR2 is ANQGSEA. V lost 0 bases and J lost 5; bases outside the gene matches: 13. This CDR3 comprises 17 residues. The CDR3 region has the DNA TGCAGCGTTGAAGAGCCGAGGGGGCTAGCGGGAGCTCACGAGCAGTACTTC. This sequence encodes CSVEEPRGLAGAHEQYF.

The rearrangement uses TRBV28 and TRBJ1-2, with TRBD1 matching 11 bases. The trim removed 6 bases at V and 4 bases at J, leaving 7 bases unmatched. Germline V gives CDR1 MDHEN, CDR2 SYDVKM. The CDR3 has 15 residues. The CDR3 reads CASSTGQGAGYGYTF. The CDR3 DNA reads TGTGCCAGCAGCACCGGACAGGGGGCTGGCTATGGCTACACCTTC.

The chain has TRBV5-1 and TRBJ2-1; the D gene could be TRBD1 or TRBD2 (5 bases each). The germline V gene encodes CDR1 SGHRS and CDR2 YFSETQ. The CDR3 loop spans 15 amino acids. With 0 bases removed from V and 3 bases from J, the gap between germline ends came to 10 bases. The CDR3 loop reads CASSLVGTLYNEQFF. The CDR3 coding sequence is TGCGCCAGCAGCTTGGTGGGGACCCTCTACAATGAGCAGTTCTTC.

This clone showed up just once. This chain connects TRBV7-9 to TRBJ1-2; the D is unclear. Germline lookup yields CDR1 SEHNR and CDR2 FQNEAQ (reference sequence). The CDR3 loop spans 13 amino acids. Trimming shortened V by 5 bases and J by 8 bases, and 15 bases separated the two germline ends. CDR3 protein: CASSPGVSRGYTF. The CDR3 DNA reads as TGTGCCAGCAGCCCCGGGGTCTCTAGAGGCTACACCTTC.

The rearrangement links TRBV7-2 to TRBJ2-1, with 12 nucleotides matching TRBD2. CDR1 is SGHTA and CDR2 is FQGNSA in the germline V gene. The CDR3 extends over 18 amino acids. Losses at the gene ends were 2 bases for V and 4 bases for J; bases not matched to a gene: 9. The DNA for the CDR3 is TGTGCCAGCAGCTTATATCTAGCGGGGGGGATAGCATACAATGAGCAGTTCTTC. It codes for CASSLYLAGGIAYNEQFF.

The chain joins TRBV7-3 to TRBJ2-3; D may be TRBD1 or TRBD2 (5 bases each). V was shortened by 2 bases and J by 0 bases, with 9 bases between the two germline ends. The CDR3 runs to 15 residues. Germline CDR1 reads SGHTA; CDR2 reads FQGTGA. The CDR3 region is CASSLGGASTDTQYF. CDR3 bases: TGTGCCAGCAGCTTAGGGGGAGCTAGCACAGATACGCAGTATTTT.

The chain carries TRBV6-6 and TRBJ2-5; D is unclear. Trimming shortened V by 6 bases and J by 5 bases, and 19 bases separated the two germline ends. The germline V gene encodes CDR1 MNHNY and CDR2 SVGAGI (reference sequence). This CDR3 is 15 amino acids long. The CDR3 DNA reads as TGTGCCAGCAGATTCCCACACGGATCATCCGAGACCCAGTACTTC. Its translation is CASRFPHGSSETQYF.

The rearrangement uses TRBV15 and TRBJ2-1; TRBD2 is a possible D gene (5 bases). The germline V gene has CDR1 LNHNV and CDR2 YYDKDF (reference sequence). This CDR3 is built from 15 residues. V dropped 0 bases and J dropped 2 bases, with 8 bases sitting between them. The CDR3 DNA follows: TGTGCCACCAGCAGAGAAGATAGCGCCTACAATGAGCAGTTCTTC. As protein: CATSREDSAYNEQFF.